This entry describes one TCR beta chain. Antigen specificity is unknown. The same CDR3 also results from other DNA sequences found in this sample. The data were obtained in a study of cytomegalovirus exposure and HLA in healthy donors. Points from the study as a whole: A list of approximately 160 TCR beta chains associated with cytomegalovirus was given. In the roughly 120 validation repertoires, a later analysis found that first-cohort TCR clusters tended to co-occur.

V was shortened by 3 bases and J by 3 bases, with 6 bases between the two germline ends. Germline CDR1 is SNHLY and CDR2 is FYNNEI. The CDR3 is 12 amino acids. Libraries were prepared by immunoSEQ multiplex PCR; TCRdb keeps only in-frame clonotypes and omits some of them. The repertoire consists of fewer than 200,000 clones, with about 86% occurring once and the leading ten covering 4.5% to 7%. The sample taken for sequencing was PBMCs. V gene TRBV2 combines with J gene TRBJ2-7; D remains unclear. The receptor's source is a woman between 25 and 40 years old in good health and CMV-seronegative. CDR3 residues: CASSEAVYEQYF. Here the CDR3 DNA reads TGTGCCAGCAGTGAGGCGGTCTACGAGCAGTACTTC.